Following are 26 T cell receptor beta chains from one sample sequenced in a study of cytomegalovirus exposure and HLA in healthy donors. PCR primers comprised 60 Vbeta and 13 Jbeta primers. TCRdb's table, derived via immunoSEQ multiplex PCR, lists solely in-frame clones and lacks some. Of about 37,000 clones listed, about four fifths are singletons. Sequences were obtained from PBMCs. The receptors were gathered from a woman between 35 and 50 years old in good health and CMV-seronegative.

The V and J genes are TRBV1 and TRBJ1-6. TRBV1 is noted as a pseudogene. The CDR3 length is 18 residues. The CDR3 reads CTSSLPRGWVVGGSPLHF. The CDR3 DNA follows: TGCACCAGCAGCCTCCCACGGGGTTGGGTAGTCGGTGGGTCACCCCTCCACTTT.

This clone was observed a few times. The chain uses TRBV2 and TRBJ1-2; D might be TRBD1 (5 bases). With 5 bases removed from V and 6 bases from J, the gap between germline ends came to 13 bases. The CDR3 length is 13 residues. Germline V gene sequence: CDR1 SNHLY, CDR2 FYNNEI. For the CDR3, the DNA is TGTGCCAGCAGTTATACAGGTGGCGATGGCTACACCTTC. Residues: CASSYTGGDGYTF.

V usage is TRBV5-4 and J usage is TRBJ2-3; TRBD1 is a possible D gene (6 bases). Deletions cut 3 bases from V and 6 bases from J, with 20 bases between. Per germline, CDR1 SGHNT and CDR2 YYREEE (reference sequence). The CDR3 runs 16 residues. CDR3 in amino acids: CASSSMKTGLGDTQYF. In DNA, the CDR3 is TGTGCCAGCAGCTCTATGAAGACAGGCCTGGGGGATACGCAGTATTTT. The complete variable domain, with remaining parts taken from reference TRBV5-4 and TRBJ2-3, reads ETGVTQSPTHLIKTRGQQVTLRCSSQSGHNTVSWYQQALGQGPQFIFQYYREEENGRGNFPPRFSGLQFPNYSSELNVNALELDDSALYLCASSSMKTGLGDTQYFGPGTRLTVL.

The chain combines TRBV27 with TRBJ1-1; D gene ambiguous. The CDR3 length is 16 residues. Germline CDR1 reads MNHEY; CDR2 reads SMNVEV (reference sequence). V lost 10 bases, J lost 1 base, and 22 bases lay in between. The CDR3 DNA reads TGTGCCACCAGGCGTATGGGAGGCTGGGGGAACACTGAAGCTTTCTTT. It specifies CATRRMGGWGNTEAFF.

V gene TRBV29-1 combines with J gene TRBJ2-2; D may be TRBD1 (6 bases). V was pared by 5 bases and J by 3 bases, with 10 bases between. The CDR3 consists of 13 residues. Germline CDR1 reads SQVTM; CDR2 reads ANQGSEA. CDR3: CSVHKGDTGELFF. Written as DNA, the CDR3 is TGCAGCGTTCACAAGGGGGACACCGGGGAGCTGTTTTTT.

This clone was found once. The CDR3 sequence: CASSIPGLNTEAFF. The CDR3 bases are TGTGCCAGTAGTATCCCGGGGTTGAACACTGAAGCTTTCTTT. The chain combines TRBV19 with TRBJ1-1, with D uncertain. Trimming cost V 3 bases and J 0 bases, with 8 bases left between them. From germline, CDR1 is LNHDA and CDR2 SQIVND (reference sequence). The CDR3 is 14 amino acids.

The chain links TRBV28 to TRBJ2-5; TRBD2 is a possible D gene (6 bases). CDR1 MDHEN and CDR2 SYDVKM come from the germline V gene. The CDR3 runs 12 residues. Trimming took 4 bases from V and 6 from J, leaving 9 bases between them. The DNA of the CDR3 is TGTGCCAGCAGTTCCGGGGGACAGACCCAGTACTTC. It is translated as CASSSGGQTQYF.

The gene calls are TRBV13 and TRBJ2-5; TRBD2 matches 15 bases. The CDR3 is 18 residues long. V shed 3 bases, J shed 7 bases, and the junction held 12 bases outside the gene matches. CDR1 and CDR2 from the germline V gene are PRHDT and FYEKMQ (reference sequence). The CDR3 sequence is CASSLVGGLAGGQGTQYF. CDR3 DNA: TGTGCCAGCAGCTTGGTTGGGGGACTAGCGGGGGGACAGGGGACCCAGTACTTC.

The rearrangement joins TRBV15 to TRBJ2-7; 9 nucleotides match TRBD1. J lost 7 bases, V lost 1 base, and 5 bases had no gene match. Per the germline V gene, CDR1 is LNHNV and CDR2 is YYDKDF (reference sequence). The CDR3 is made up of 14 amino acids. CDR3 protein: CATSRGQGVGEQYV. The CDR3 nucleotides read TGTGCCACCAGCAGAGGACAGGGGGTCGGGGAGCAGTACGTC.

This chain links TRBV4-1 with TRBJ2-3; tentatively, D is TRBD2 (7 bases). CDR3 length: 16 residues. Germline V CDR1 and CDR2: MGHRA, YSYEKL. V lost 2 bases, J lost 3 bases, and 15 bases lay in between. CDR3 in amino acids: CASSQHGGGITDTQYF. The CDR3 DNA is TGCGCCAGCAGCCAACATGGCGGGGGCATAACAGATACGCAGTATTTT.

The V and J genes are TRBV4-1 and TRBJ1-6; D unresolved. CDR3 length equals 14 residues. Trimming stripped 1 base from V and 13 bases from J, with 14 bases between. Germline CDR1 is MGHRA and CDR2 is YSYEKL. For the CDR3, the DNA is TGCGCCAGCAGCCAAGTTTCCGGTATGTCTCCCCTCCACTTT. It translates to CASSQVSGMSPLHF.

CDR3: CASSQLPGGLYEQYV. CDR3 DNA sequence: TGCGCCAGCAGCCAACTTCCGGGGGGGCTCTACGAGCAGTACGTC. The chain carries TRBV4-1 and TRBJ2-7; TRBD2 aligns across 8 bases. V trimming: 2 bases; J trimming: 3 bases; junction bases outside the gene matches: 6. Germline loops: CDR1 MGHRA, CDR2 YSYEKL. The CDR3 consists of 15 residues.

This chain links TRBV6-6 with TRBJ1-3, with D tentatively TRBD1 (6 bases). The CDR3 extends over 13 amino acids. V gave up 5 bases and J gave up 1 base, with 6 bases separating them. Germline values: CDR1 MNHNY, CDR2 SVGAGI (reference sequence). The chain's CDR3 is CASSGQSGNTIYF. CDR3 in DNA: TGTGCCAGCAGTGGACAGTCTGGAAACACCATATATTTT.

The CDR3 bases are TGTGCCAGCAGTGAAGCCAACAGGGTTGTGAATGAGCAGTTCTTC. Its translation: CASSEANRVVNEQFF. The V and J genes are TRBV2 and TRBJ2-1; perhaps TRBD1 as D (6 bases). This CDR3 comprises 15 residues. V was pared by 0 bases and J by 7 bases, with 13 bases between. Germline CDR1 SNHLY, CDR2 FYNNEI.

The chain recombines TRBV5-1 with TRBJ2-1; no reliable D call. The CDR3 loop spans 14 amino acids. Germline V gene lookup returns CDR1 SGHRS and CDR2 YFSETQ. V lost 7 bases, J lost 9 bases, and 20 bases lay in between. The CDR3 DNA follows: TGCGCCAGCCGCCTAGAGACCCCGTTGAGTGAGCAGTTCTTC. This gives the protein CASRLETPLSEQFF.

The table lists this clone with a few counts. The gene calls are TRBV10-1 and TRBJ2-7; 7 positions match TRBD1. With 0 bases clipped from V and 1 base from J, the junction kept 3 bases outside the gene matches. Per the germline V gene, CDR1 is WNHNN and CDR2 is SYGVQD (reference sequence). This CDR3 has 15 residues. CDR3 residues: CASSESEDRSYEQYV. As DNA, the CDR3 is TGCGCCAGCAGTGAGTCGGAGGACAGGTCCTACGAGCAGTACGTC.

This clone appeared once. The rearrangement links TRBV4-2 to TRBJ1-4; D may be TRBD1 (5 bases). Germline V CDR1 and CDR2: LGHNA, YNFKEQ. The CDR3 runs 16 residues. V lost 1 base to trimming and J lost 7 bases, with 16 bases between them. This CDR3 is CASSQGQQAFGEKLFF. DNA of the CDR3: TGTGCCAGCAGCCAAGGACAACAGGCCTTTGGTGAAAAACTGTTTTTT.

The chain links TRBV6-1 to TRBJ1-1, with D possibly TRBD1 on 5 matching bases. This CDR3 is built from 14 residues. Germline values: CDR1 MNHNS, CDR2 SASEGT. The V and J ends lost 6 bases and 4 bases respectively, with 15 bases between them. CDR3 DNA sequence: TGTGCCAGCAGCCAAGGGTGGGGACTCACTGAAGCTTTCTTT. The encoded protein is CASSQGWGLTEAFF.

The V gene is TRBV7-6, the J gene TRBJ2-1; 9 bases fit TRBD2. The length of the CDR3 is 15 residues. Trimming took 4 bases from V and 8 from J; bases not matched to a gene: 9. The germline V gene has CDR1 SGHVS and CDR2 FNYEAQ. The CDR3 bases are TGTGCCAGCAGCTCGCAAGCGGGGGGAGGCGATGAGCAGTTCTTC. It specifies CASSSQAGGGDEQFF.

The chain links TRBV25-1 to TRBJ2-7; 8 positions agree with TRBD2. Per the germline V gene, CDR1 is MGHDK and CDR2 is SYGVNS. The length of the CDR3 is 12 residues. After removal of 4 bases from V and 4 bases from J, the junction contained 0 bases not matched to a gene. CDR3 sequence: CASSAGGYEQYF. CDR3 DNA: TGTGCCAGCAGTGCGGGAGGGTACGAGCAGTACTTC.

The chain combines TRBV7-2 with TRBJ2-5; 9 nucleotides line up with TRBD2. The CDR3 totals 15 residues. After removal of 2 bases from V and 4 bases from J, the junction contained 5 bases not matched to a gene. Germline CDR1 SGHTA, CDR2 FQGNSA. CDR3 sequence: CASSLRGGAGETQYF. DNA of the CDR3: TGTGCCAGCAGCTTACGCGGGGGGGCGGGAGAGACCCAGTACTTC. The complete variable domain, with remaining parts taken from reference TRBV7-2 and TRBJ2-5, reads GAGVSQSPSNKVTEKGKDVELRCDPISGHTALYWYRQSLGQGLEFLIYFQGNSAPDKSGLPSDRFSAERTGGSVSTLTIQRTQQEDSAVYLCASSLRGGAGETQYFGPGTRLLVL.

The CDR3 sequence is CASSNQPTTNEKLFF. CDR3 DNA sequence: TGTGCCAGTAGTAACCAACCTACAACTAATGAAAAACTGTTTTTT. The V and J genes are TRBV19 and TRBJ1-4; D is unresolved. CDR1 and CDR2 from the germline V gene are LNHDA and SQIVND (reference sequence). Trimming removed 4 bases at V and 0 bases at J, with 9 bases between. The CDR3 totals 15 residues.

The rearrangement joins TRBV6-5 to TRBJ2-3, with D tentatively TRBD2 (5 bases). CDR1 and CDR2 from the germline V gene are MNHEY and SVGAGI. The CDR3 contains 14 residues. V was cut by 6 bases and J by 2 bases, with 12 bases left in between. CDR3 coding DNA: TGTGCCAGCAGGGAAGAGGGTAACACAGATACGCAGTATTTT. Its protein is CASREEGNTDTQYF.

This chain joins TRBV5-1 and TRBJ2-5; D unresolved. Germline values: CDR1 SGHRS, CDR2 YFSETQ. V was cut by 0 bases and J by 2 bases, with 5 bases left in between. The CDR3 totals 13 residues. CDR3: CASSLGLQETQYF. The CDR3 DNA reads TGCGCCAGCAGCTTGGGGCTTCAAGAGACCCAGTACTTC.

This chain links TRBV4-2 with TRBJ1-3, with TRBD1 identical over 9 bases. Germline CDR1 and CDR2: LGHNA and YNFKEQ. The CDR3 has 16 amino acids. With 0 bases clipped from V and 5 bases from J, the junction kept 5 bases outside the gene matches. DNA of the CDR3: TGTGCCAGCAGCCAAGATACAGGGGGCATAAGAAACACCATATATTTT. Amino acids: CASSQDTGGIRNTIYF.

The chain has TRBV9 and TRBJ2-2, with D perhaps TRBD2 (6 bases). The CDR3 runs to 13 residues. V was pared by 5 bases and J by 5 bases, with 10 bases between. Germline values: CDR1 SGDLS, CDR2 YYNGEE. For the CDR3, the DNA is TGTGCCAGCAGGGGACTGCAAACCGGGGAGCTGTTTTTT. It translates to CASRGLQTGELFF.